One sample yielded the 3 T cell receptor beta chains listed below, sequenced in a study of vaccination and CD4 T cells after COVID-19. No antigens are known for them. Sequencing of cultured CD4+ T cell DNA used the Oncomine TCR Beta short-read assay. TCRdb re-analysed the PCR reads in MiXCR, keeping a single row per CDR3 protein. This table holds fewer than 13,000 distinct CDR3 sequences, 55% to 70% found once. Treatment described: roughly ten-day PBMC culture with coronavirus spike peptide pools or control peptides (ViraFEST assay). The sample taken for sequencing was CD4+ T cells from blood, cultured in vitro. The receptors originated from a human donor who had recovered from COVID-19.

This clonotype was counted between two and nine times. The V gene is TRBV19, the J gene TRBJ1-6; D might be TRBD1 (5 bases). Germline V lookup: CDR1 LNHDA, CDR2 SQIVND (reference sequence). The CDR3 extends over 13 amino acids. Trimming removed 5 bases at V and 10 bases at J, with 12 bases between. The CDR3 DNA reads TGTGCCAGTAGTTCGCAGGGAGACTCACCCCTCCACTTT. Its protein product is CASSSQGDSPLHF.

The chain combines TRBV7-9 with TRBJ2-1, with 8 bases lining up with TRBD2. The junction had 14 bases not matched to a gene; V was cut back by 5 bases and J by 5 bases. The CDR3 loop spans 17 amino acids. Germline values: CDR1 SEHNR, CDR2 FQNEAQ (reference sequence). The CDR3 DNA reads TGTGCCAGCAGCCCCCCGTTACGACTAGCGACCCACAATGAGCAGTTCTTC. This gives the protein CASSPPLRLATHNEQFF.

This clonotype appeared a few times. The genes are TRBV21-1 and TRBJ1-2; the table's D call TRBD1 went unverified against the DNA. TRBV21-1 is given as a pseudogene. The CDR3 length is 16 residues. CDR3 nucleotides: TGTGCCAGCAGCCAACTCCCGGGACGGAATAACTATGGCTACACCTTC. Protein sequence: CASSQLPGRNNYGYTF.